The T cell receptor (beta chain) under discussion was sequenced for a study of blood T cell repertoires in COVID-19. This CDR3 contains 14 residues. V was cut by 2 bases and J by 1 base, with 8 bases left in between. From germline, CDR1 is LGHNT and CDR2 FRNRAP. Clones were sequenced by immunoSEQ multiplex PCR, and TCRdb holds only the in-frame ones, with some missing. In the table there are under 100,000 clones, roughly nine tenths of which are singletons. The source is a man aged 45 to 65 with acute or convalescent COVID-19. Sequenced: peripheral blood. The rearrangement uses TRBV12-5 and TRBJ1-1; tentative D call: TRBD1 (6 bases). The CDR3 DNA reads TGTGCTAGTGGTTTGCAGGGGTGGAACACTGAAGCTTTCTTT. Translating gives CASGLQGWNTEAFF.